One and the same sample provided the 30 T cell receptor beta chains below, sequenced in a study of T cells in Graves' hyperthyroidism and ophthalmopathy. The CDR3 regions of TCR beta were amplified from RNA transcripts. First-round RT-PCR of the TCR CDR3 relied on the HTBI primer set. MiXCR was run by TCRdb on the multiplex PCR reads, yielding one entry per CDR3 protein. Of 300,000 to 450,000 distinct CDR3 sequences listed, 15% to 20% were seen once; the top ten hold around 15%. Specimen: blood. The origin of the receptors is a woman aged 35 to 49 with Graves' ophthalmopathy.

This clonotype was seen only a few times. The chain is built from TRBV2 and TRBJ1-6, with D possibly TRBD1 on 5 matching bases. The CDR3 length is 16 residues. V gave up 2 bases and J gave up 8 bases, with 16 bases separating them. Germline V CDR1 and CDR2: SNHLY, FYNNEI. CDR3 region: CASSEQGLGLDSPLHF. CDR3 in DNA: TGTGCCAGCAGTGAACAGGGTTTGGGGCTAGATTCACCCCTCCACTTT.

This clonotype has at least ten counts. The chain joins TRBV6-2 or TRBV6-3 to TRBJ1-3; 7 positions match TRBD1. The CDR3 spans 18 residues. With V trimmed by 0 bases and J by 0 bases, 8 bases remained unmatched. Germline V gene data show CDR1 as MNHEY and CDR2 as SVGEGT. The CDR3 here is CASSYSQRQGPSGNTIYF. CDR3 DNA: TGTGCCAGCAGTTACTCCCAACGACAGGGTCCCTCTGGAAACACCATATATTTT.

This clonotype was detected once. V and J are TRBV27 and TRBJ1-2; 7 bases are shared with TRBD1. The CDR3 has 16 residues. CDR1 and CDR2 from the germline V gene are MNHEY and SMNVEV (reference sequence). With 9 bases clipped from V and 3 bases from J, the junction kept 16 bases outside the gene matches. The CDR3 DNA is TGTGCCAGTAAAGACAGGGACCAGGGGCCCTACTATGGCTACACCTTC. Encoded protein: CASKDRDQGPYYGYTF.

This clonotype has just a few counts. The junction shows a germline mismatch at one end, possibly a read error. The chain couples TRBV20-1 to TRBJ2-7; the match to TRBD2 covers 8 bases. The CDR3 has 16 amino acids. Germline CDR1 and CDR2: DFQATT and SNEGSKA (reference sequence). The CDR3, as DNA: TGCGGTGCTAGAGATCCAACTAGCGGAGATTTTTACGAGCAGTACTTC. Protein sequence: CGARDPTSGDFYEQYF.

This clonotype was observed at least ten times. V and J are TRBV29-1 and TRBJ2-7; D gene uncertain. The CDR3 extends over 11 amino acids. Trimming left V 7 bases short and J 2 bases short, with 9 bases between. Germline values: CDR1 SQVTM, CDR2 ANQGSEA. The CDR3: CSGNWAYEQYF. The DNA of the CDR3 is TGCAGCGGTAACTGGGCCTACGAGCAGTACTTC.

This clonotype came up many times. The chain couples TRBV4-1 to TRBJ2-6; 7 nucleotides agree with TRBD1. The V gene's germline CDR1 is MGHRA and CDR2 YSYEKL. The J segment lost 0 bases and the V segment lost 4 bases, leaving 6 bases of the junction unmatched. This CDR3 contains 17 residues. The DNA for the CDR3 is TGCGCCAGCAGCCGAACACAGGGGCCCTCTGGGGCCAACGTCCTGACTTTC. It yields the protein CASSRTQGPSGANVLTF.

This clonotype showed up many times. The chain has TRBV27 and TRBJ2-7; D possibly matches TRBD1 or TRBD2 (5 bases each). The germline V gene has CDR1 MNHEY and CDR2 SMNVEV (reference sequence). Trimming removed 5 bases from V and 5 bases from J, with 16 bases in between. CDR3 length equals 14 residues. The CDR3 DNA is TGTGCCAGCAGTACCGATCAGGGACGGGACGAGCAGTACTTC. The encoded protein is CASSTDQGRDEQYF.

This clonotype was observed at least ten times. V and J are TRBV19 and TRBJ1-1; D uncertain. CDR3 length equals 14 residues. CDR1 and CDR2 (germline): LNHDA, SQIVND (reference sequence). Trimming shortened V by 6 bases and J by 6 bases, and 17 bases separated the two germline ends. DNA of the CDR3: TGTGCCAGTAGCCCTGGCCCGAACCCACCTGAAGCTTTCTTT. It translates to CASSPGPNPPEAFF.

This clonotype was recorded many times. Here the CDR3 reads CASSLGRQYQETQYF. CDR3 in DNA: TGTGCCAGCAGTTTGGGCAGGCAGTACCAAGAGACCCAGTACTTC. This rearrangement joins TRBV27 to TRBJ2-5; D gene unclear. CDR1 MNHEY and CDR2 SMNVEV come from the germline V gene (reference sequence). V dropped 3 bases and J dropped 0 bases, with 11 bases sitting between them. CDR3 length: 15 amino acids.

The table lists this clonotype with a few counts. The V call is TRBV6-1, the J call TRBJ1-5; D is possibly TRBD1 (6 bases). The CDR3 contains 17 residues. The germline V gene has CDR1 MNHNS and CDR2 SASEGT. Deletions cut 6 bases from V and 3 bases from J, with 21 bases between. CDR3 DNA sequence: TGTGCCAGCAGGTCCCCCGGACAGCGTAGCACCAATCAGCCCCAGCATTTT. Amino acids: CASRSPGQRSTNQPQHF.

Regarding this clonotype: At one boundary the junction diverges from the germline segment, which might be a read error. This sequence joins TRBV6-1 and TRBJ2-7; 7 bases fit TRBD2. CDR1 is MNHNS and CDR2 is SASEGT in the germline V gene. The CDR3 spans 17 residues. This CDR3 is CASIEIQEGGLTYEQYF. The CDR3 coding sequence is TGTGCCAGCATTGAAATCCAAGAGGGAGGGCTCACCTACGAGCAGTACTTC.

This clonotype came up many times. This sequence joins TRBV11-3 and TRBJ2-6; tentative D call: TRBD2 (6 bases). Germline assignment: CDR1 SGHNT and CDR2 YENEEA. Trimming pared 4 bases from V and 0 bases from J, leaving 19 bases between. This CDR3 comprises 19 residues. The CDR3 DNA sequence: TGTGCCAGCAGCTCGACTAGTCTAGGCTGGCACTCTGGGGCCAACGTCCTGACTTTC. Its translation: CASSSTSLGWHSGANVLTF.

This clonotype came up many times. This chain connects TRBV5-1 to TRBJ2-7, with D possibly matching TRBD1 (5 bases). The CDR3 totals 13 residues. Trimming shortened V by 2 bases and J by 5 bases, and 11 bases separated the two germline ends. Germline CDR1 SGHRS, CDR2 YFSETQ. CDR3 region: CASSFGRGNEQYF. CDR3 DNA: TGCGCCAGCAGCTTTGGTAGGGGCAACGAGCAGTACTTC.

In its sample, this clonotype was seen a few times. V usage is TRBV6-2 or TRBV6-3 and J usage is TRBJ1-5; D uncertain. Trimming stripped 9 bases from V and 1 base from J, with 7 bases between. This CDR3 contains 12 residues. Germline CDR1 is MNHEY and CDR2 is SVGEGT. The CDR3 region is CASGRSNQPQHF. CDR3 DNA: TGTGCCAGTGGTAGGAGCAATCAGCCCCAGCATTTT.

The table lists this clonotype with many counts. This chain uses TRBV10-2 with TRBJ1-1; D is unclear. The germline gives CDR1 WSHSY, CDR2 SAAADI. CDR3 length: 14 amino acids. The ends were cut back, 1 base at V and 1 base at J, with 7 bases in the middle. The CDR3 reads CASSEFSRNTEAFF. The DNA for the CDR3 is TGCGCCAGCAGTGAGTTTTCTAGGAACACTGAAGCTTTCTTT.

J is TRBJ2-7 and V is TRBV6-1; TRBD1 might be the D (5 bases). V was shortened by 6 bases and J by 2 bases, with 5 bases between the two germline ends. CDR1 and CDR2 from the germline V gene are MNHNS and SASEGT. The length of the CDR3 is 11 residues. The CDR3 DNA follows: TGTGCCAGCAGAGGGGCCTACGAGCAGTACTTC. Its translation: CASRGAYEQYF.

This clonotype occurred many times. The chain carries TRBV2 and TRBJ2-4; D gene unclear. The V gene lost 2 bases and the J gene lost 3 bases, with 14 bases spanning the gap. Germline loops: CDR1 SNHLY, CDR2 FYNNEI. The CDR3 runs to 16 residues. CDR3 sequence (DNA): TGTGCCAGCAGTGAAATCGCCCAAACTGGCAAAAACATTCAGTACTTC. It specifies CASSEIAQTGKNIQYF.

This clonotype was seen many times. The rearrangement links TRBV9 to TRBJ1-2; D is ambiguous. This CDR3 has 14 amino acids. Germline lookup yields CDR1 SGDLS and CDR2 YYNGEE. Deletions cut 3 bases from V and 1 base from J, with 10 bases between. CDR3 sequence reads: CASSADGINYGYTF. The CDR3 coding sequence is TGTGCCAGCAGCGCGGACGGAATTAACTATGGCTACACCTTC.

There are many counts of this clonotype. The rearrangement joins TRBV28 to TRBJ2-1; D gene ambiguous. The CDR3 has 14 amino acids. V gave up 3 bases and J gave up 0 bases, with 6 bases separating them. Per germline, CDR1 MDHEN and CDR2 SYDVKM. The CDR3, as DNA: TGTGCCAGCAGTTTTTCTAGCTCCTACAATGAGCAGTTCTTC. Translation gives CASSFSSSYNEQFF.

This clonotype came up many times. A clone one base away is much larger, so this may be a read error. The CDR3 DNA follows: TGTGCCAGCAGCACAGGGGTGGGGGCTGAAGCTTTCTTT. The encoded protein is CASSTGVGAEAFF. The V and J genes are TRBV12-3 or TRBV12-4 and TRBJ1-1; TRBD1 matches at 7 bases. The length of the CDR3 is 13 residues. The V gene end was trimmed by 6 bases and the J gene end by 6 bases; junction bases not matched to a gene: 7.

For this clonotype: This may arise from a read error, as a much more abundant clone is one base away. The chain has TRBV7-8 and TRBJ1-1; D gene uncertain. The CDR3 length is 13 residues. Trimming took 2 bases from V and 3 from J, leaving 7 bases between them. CDR1 and CDR2 (germline): SGHVS, FQNEAQ. CDR3 amino acids: CASSLTHDTEAFF. DNA of the CDR3: TGTGCCAGCAGCTTAACACACGACACTGAAGCTTTCTTT.

Ten or more counts support this clonotype. The rearrangement joins TRBV13 to TRBJ1-2; D perhaps matches TRBD1 (5 bases). Germline CDR1 reads PRHDT; CDR2 reads FYEKMQ (reference sequence). The V end was cut by 0 bases, the J end by 8 bases, with 10 bases between. This CDR3 has 13 residues. The CDR3 DNA reads TGTGCCAGCAGCTTAGGAGGGGATCACGGCTACACCTTC. Translating gives CASSLGGDHGYTF.

V gene TRBV20-1 combines with J gene TRBJ1-1; unclear D gene. CDR1 DFQATT and CDR2 SNEGSKA come from the germline V gene (reference sequence). CDR3 length: 11 residues. The V gene lost 0 bases and the J gene lost 7 bases, with 6 bases spanning the gap. The CDR3 DNA is TGCAGTGCTAGAGATGTAGGTGAAGCTTTCTTT. The encoded protein is CSARDVGEAFF.

Many counts were recorded for this clonotype. This rearrangement joins TRBV28 to TRBJ2-3; D gene ambiguous. The CDR3 runs to 14 residues. Germline CDR1 MDHEN, CDR2 SYDVKM. V dropped 5 bases and J dropped 0 bases, with 9 bases sitting between them. CDR3 sequence reads: CASSRAVSTDTQYF. The DNA for the CDR3 is TGTGCCAGCAGTAGGGCAGTTAGCACAGATACGCAGTATTTT.

This clonotype has a handful of counts. CDR3 sequence: CASSLDSGNGAGELFF. The DNA of the CDR3 is TGTGCCAGCAGTCTCGATAGCGGGAATGGGGCCGGGGAGCTGTTTTTT. The rearrangement links TRBV27 to TRBJ2-2, with 8 positions matching TRBD2. CDR3 length: 16 amino acids. Trimming removed 5 bases from V and 6 bases from J; junction bases left unmatched: 11. From germline, CDR1 is MNHEY and CDR2 SMNVEV (reference sequence).

This clonotype was detected ten times or more. The chain couples TRBV6-1 to TRBJ2-6; D might be TRBD1 or TRBD2, each matching 5 bases. The CDR3 is 17 amino acids. V was clipped by 8 bases and J by 0 bases, with 17 bases between them. The germline CDR1 and CDR2 sequences are MNHNS and SASEGT. The CDR3 nucleotides are TGTGCCAGCGGTCGGGGCAGGGTGAACTCTGGGGCCAACGTCCTGACTTTC. Amino acid sequence: CASGRGRVNSGANVLTF.

At least ten counts were recorded for this clonotype. In DNA form, the CDR3 reads TGTGCCAGCAGCCCAGAGGTCATCCGTGAACTTAACTATGGCTACACCTTC. Translated: CASSPEVIRELNYGYTF. The chain couples TRBV3-1 to TRBJ1-2; D is unresolved. The V end was cut by 4 bases, the J end by 1 base, with 19 bases between. Germline lookup yields CDR1 LGHDT and CDR2 YNNKEL (reference sequence). CDR3 length: 17 amino acids.

This clonotype occurred many times. The chain couples TRBV20-1 to TRBJ2-7; 14 bases map to TRBD2. J was trimmed by 4 bases and V by 6 bases; bases with no gene match: 5. CDR1 is DFQATT and CDR2 is SNEGSKA in the germline V gene (reference sequence). This CDR3 is built from 14 residues. Here the CDR3 DNA reads TGCAGTGCAACCCGGACTAGCGGGAGGTACGAGCAGTACTTC. Protein product: CSATRTSGRYEQYF.

There are a few counts of this clonotype. This chain joins TRBV19 and TRBJ2-2; D gene ambiguous. Germline V gene lookup returns CDR1 LNHDA and CDR2 SQIVND (reference sequence). The CDR3 consists of 17 residues. The V end lost 3 bases, the J end lost 3 bases, and 17 bases lay between the germline ends. The CDR3 bases are TGTGCCAGTAGTATCTCGGGCCCAGGAGCGTACACCGGGGAGCTGTTTTTT. Amino acids: CASSISGPGAYTGELFF.

This clonotype was seen ten or more times. No conserved phenylalanine or tryptophan ends this CDR3, so it is likely a read error. The V call is TRBV9, the J call TRBJ1-1; D is ambiguous. The CDR3 is made up of 15 amino acids. V shed 0 bases and J shed 4 bases, with 13 bases lying between them. Germline lookup yields CDR1 SGDLS and CDR2 YYNGEE. The CDR3 coding sequence is TGTGCCAGCAGCGTAGAGGGAGTACGAAGCACTGAAGCTTTCCTT. It encodes CASSVEGVRSTEAFL.